The T cell receptor (beta chain) under discussion was sequenced for a study of chemoradiotherapy in HPV16-positive cancers. Study summary: A couple of HPV16-positive patients' cells yielded candidate HPV-specific clones and common motifs.

This CDR3 contains 16 residues. With V trimmed by 0 bases and J by 6 bases, 6 bases remained unmatched. The germline CDR1 and CDR2 sequences are SGHRS and YFSETQ. Produced via immunoSEQ multiplex PCR; TCRdb's table is partial and in-frame only. The data contain some 6,600 clones, approximately 84% of them seen just once; the ten biggest clones take up approximately 6.8%. Findings of the study overall: Candidate HPV-specific clones and E7-related TCR motifs grew in tumor during treatment. The functional HPV-specific definition rests on just a couple of HPV16-positive patients.

About this clone itself: Antigen unknown.

The source was tumor tissue, collected from a patient who underwent chemoradiotherapy. This TCR came from a human donor with HPV-associated anogenital cancer. The J gene is TRBJ2-3, the V gene TRBV5-1, with 11 bases lining up with TRBD2. This CDR3 is CASSLGTSGSGDTQYF. CDR3 coding DNA: TGCGCCAGCAGCTTGGGTACTAGCGGGAGCGGGGATACGCAGTATTTT.